This T cell receptor (beta chain) was retrieved from a study of cytotoxic CD8 clonotypes in ibrutinib-treated CLL. Looking at the study overall: Patients: 11 relapsed/refractory, 15 treatment-naive, roughly 17 IGHV unmutated. Overall study results and limits: Public clonotypes were uncommon and contracted or stayed stable on treatment.

V dropped 2 bases and J dropped 3 bases, with 11 bases sitting between them. Germline CDR1 and CDR2: SGHTA and FQGNSA. The CDR3 consists of 15 residues. With sequencing, the targeted depth ranged from 1 in 200,000 to 1 in 1 million T cells. Assay: immunoSEQ multiplex PCR; the TCRdb copy retains only in-frame clones and omits some. Of approximately 74,000 clones listed, 75% to 85% are singletons. Note on this clone: The antigen is unknown.

This rearrangement joins TRBV7-2 to TRBJ1-3; no definite D call. The TCR comes from a human donor with chronic lymphocytic leukemia. The material was PBMCs, obtained at disease progression, from a patient treated with ibrutinib. The DNA of the CDR3 is TGTGCCAGCAGCTTATCGTCGGTTGTTGGAAACACCATATATTTT. Translating gives CASSLSSVVGNTIYF.